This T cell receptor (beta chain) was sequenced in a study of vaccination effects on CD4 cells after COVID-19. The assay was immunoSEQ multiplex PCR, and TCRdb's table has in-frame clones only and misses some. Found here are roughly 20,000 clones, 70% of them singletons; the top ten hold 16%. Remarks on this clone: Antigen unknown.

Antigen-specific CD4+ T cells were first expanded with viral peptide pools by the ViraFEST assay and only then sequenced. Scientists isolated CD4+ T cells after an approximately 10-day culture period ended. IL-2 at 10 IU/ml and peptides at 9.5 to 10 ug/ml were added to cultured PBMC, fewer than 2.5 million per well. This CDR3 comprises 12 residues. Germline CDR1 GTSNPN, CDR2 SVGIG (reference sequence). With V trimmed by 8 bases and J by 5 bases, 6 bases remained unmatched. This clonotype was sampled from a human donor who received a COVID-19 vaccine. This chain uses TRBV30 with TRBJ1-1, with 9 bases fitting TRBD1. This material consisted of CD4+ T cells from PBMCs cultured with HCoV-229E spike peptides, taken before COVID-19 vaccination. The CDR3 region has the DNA TGTGCCCGCACAGGGGGCGGGACTGAAGCTTTCTTT. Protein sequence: CARTGGGTEAFF.